Following are 24 T cell receptor beta chains from one sample sequenced in a study of T cell repertoires in cytomegalovirus infection. The antigens of these receptors remain unknown. Via MiXCR, TCRdb re-called the reads, giving one row per CDR3 protein. Here the sample spans about 890,000 distinct CDR3 sequences, 30% to 40% being singletons. The sample consisted of cultured CD8+ T cells from PBMCs, taken from culture after CMV antigen stimulation. These TCRs come from a human donor in good health (CMV status not recorded). Some clones in this sample may be carry-over from other donors' samples.

This clonotype was picked up a small number of times. The chain couples TRBV6-2 or TRBV6-3 to TRBJ2-5, with TRBD2 matching over 7 bases. Germline lookup yields CDR1 MNHEY and CDR2 SVGEGT. V shed 5 bases, J shed 1 base, and the junction held 4 bases outside the gene matches. The CDR3 consists of 14 residues. The CDR3 loop is CASSLLAAQETQYF. CDR3 coding DNA: TGTGCCAGCAGTCTCCTAGCGGCCCAAGAGACCCAGTACTTC.

The rearrangement joins TRBV20-1 to TRBJ2-2; 9 bases line up with TRBD2. The germline CDR1 and CDR2 sequences are DFQATT and SNEGSKA (reference sequence). The J segment lost 5 bases and the V segment lost 2 bases, leaving 12 bases of the junction unmatched. The CDR3 extends over 17 amino acids. CDR3 region: CSARPRGLAGITGELFF. As DNA, the CDR3 is TGCAGTGCTAGACCCCGAGGGCTAGCGGGGATAACCGGGGAGCTGTTTTTT.

The chain employs TRBV28 and TRBJ2-5; TRBD1 matches at 8 bases. Germline V gene sequence: CDR1 MDHEN, CDR2 SYDVKM. The CDR3 covers 19 residues. V was clipped by 4 bases and J by 2 bases; unmatched bases: 18. CDR3 residues: CASSYPMGQDLIAQETQYF. The CDR3 nucleotides are TGTGCCAGCAGTTACCCCATGGGACAGGATCTTATAGCGCAAGAGACCCAGTACTTC.

The rearrangement joins TRBV5-6 to TRBJ2-6; the D gene is possibly TRBD1 (6 bases). The CDR3 covers 16 residues. CDR1 and CDR2 from the germline V gene are SGHDT and YYEEEE. Trimming removed 4 bases from V and 3 bases from J, with 14 bases in between. The CDR3 sequence: CASSPSQGRGANVLTF. The CDR3 DNA sequence: TGTGCCAGCAGCCCCTCCCAGGGGCGTGGGGCCAACGTCCTGACTTTC.

This clonotype has ten or more counts. V gene TRBV7-2 combines with J gene TRBJ2-1, with D possibly matching TRBD1 (6 bases). The CDR3 runs 16 residues. Germline CDR1 reads SGHTA; CDR2 reads FQGNSA. V was pared by 4 bases and J by 0 bases, with 13 bases between. In DNA form, the CDR3 reads TGTGCCAGCAGCTCCCCAGGGGCGGCCTCCTACAATGAGCAGTTCTTC. As protein: CASSSPGAASYNEQFF.

This clonotype was seen at least ten times. The chain links TRBV7-2 to TRBJ2-1; D may be TRBD1 (6 bases). V was shortened by 6 bases and J by 9 bases, with 18 bases between the two germline ends. The length of the CDR3 is 14 residues. Germline V gives CDR1 SGHTA, CDR2 FQGNSA. The chain's CDR3 is CASSPTAGVREQFF. The CDR3 nucleotides read TGTGCCAGCAGTCCGACAGCAGGGGTCCGTGAGCAGTTCTTC. Supplemented by reference TRBV7-2 and TRBJ2-1, the full variable domain reads GAGVSQSPSNKVTEKGKDVELRCDPISGHTALYWYRQSLGQGLEFLIYFQGNSAPDKSGLPSDRFSAERTGGSVSTLTIQRTQQEDSAVYLCASSPTAGVREQFFGPGTRLTVL.

This clonotype was picked up a small number of times. The rearrangement joins TRBV20-1 to TRBJ1-6, with no clear D. The CDR3 is 18 amino acids. Trimming removed 4 bases from V and 0 bases from J, with 19 bases in between. CDR1 is DFQATT, CDR2 SNEGSKA, per germline (reference sequence). In DNA form, the CDR3 reads TGCAGTGCTATGGACGTTTCGGAATATAGCTCCTATAATTCACCCCTCCACTTT. Translating gives CSAMDVSEYSSYNSPLHF.

The chain carries TRBV20-1 and TRBJ1-1; maybe TRBD1 (6 bases). CDR1 is DFQATT and CDR2 is SNEGSKA in the germline V gene (reference sequence). The V and J ends lost 1 base and 3 bases respectively, with 9 bases between them. This CDR3 spans 13 amino acids. The CDR3 sequence is CSARGRTDTEAFF. In nucleotides, the CDR3 is TGCAGTGCTAGAGGTAGGACAGACACTGAAGCTTTCTTT.

V is TRBV27 and J is TRBJ1-3, with D unclear. Germline CDR1 reads MNHEY; CDR2 reads SMNVEV (reference sequence). V lost 4 bases and J lost 0, with 10 bases in between. This CDR3 has 15 residues. CDR3 nucleotides: TGTGCCAGCAGTTCAAGACCGATCTCTGGAAACACCATATATTTT. Its protein product is CASSSRPISGNTIYF.

This clonotype turned up a few times. V usage is TRBV7-9 and J usage is TRBJ1-1; the D is unclear. The V gene's germline CDR1 is SEHNR and CDR2 FQNEAQ (reference sequence). Trimming left V 2 bases short and J 8 bases short, with 9 bases between. This CDR3 comprises 12 residues. The CDR3 nucleotides read TGTGCCAGCAGCTTATACTCTGACGAAGCTTTCTTT. Protein sequence: CASSLYSDEAFF.

This chain links TRBV27 with TRBJ2-3; TRBD1 aligns across 7 bases. CDR1 and CDR2 from the germline V gene are MNHEY and SMNVEV (reference sequence). The CDR3 runs to 11 residues. The ends lost 5 bases at V and 12 bases at J; junction bases unmatched: 5. The CDR3 nucleotides read TGTGCCAGCAGTGCTGGGACAGAACAGTATTTT. Its translation is CASSAGTEQYF.

This clonotype was observed a handful of times. As DNA, the CDR3 is TGTGCCAGCAGTTCTTCCGGGACAGGGGCTCAGCCCCAGCATTTT. Translating gives CASSSSGTGAQPQHF. The V gene is TRBV28, the J gene TRBJ1-5; 10 bases match TRBD1. Germline V lookup: CDR1 MDHEN, CDR2 SYDVKM. V lost 4 bases, J lost 6 bases, and 6 bases stayed unmatched. CDR3 length: 15 amino acids.

This clonotype was seen more than once but under ten times. The CDR3: CASSEARPLRNIQYF. The CDR3 DNA reads as TGTGCCAGCAGTGAAGCCAGACCCTTGAGGAACATTCAGTACTTC. The genes are TRBV6-1 and TRBJ2-4; D gene uncertain. Trimming pared 0 bases from V and 7 bases from J, leaving 13 bases between. The CDR3 consists of 15 residues. The germline CDR1 and CDR2 sequences are MNHNS and SASEGT.

This clonotype was seen a handful of times. The chain recombines TRBV7-8 with TRBJ1-5, with D possibly being TRBD1 (6 bases). CDR1 and CDR2 from the germline V gene are SGHVS and FQNEAQ. The CDR3 consists of 18 residues. V was cut by 4 bases and J by 1 base, with 20 bases left in between. CDR3 nucleotide sequence: TGTGCCAGCAGCTCCATGTATCCCGGGACACCGAGCAATCAGCCCCAGCATTTT. It specifies CASSSMYPGTPSNQPQHF.

The gene calls are TRBV2 and TRBJ1-1; no firm D call. The V and J ends lost 7 bases and 13 bases respectively, with 19 bases between them. Germline loops: CDR1 SNHLY, CDR2 FYNNEI. The CDR3 totals 12 residues. The DNA for the CDR3 is TGTGCCAGCATGTGGGTGGCTGACGAGGATTTCTTT. The encoded protein is CASMWVADEDFF.

This clonotype was detected only a few times. The chain employs TRBV11-2 and TRBJ2-2; 9 bases map to TRBD1. The CDR3 loop spans 16 amino acids. Unmatched junction bases numbered 10, after V lost 5 bases and J lost 6 bases. Germline values: CDR1 SGHAT, CDR2 FQNNGV. CDR3 coding DNA: TGTGCCAGCAGCGGTCCGGGACAGGGTATACCCGGGGAGCTGTTTTTT. This translates into CASSGPGQGIPGELFF.

This sequence joins TRBV7-2 and TRBJ1-6; TRBD1 matches at 9 bases. This CDR3 spans 16 amino acids. The J segment lost 1 base and the V segment lost 5 bases, leaving 3 bases of the junction unmatched. The germline V gene has CDR1 SGHTA and CDR2 FQGNSA. DNA for the CDR3: TGTGCCAGCAGCCGACAGGGGGTGTCCTATAATTCACCCCTCCACTTT. Translating gives CASSRQGVSYNSPLHF.

The chain combines TRBV7-2 with TRBJ2-5, with D maybe TRBD1 (6 bases). V was trimmed by 1 base and J by 5 bases, leaving 14 bases between them. Germline CDR1 reads SGHTA; CDR2 reads FQGNSA. This CDR3 is built from 15 residues. The CDR3 here is CASSLGVRGYETQYF. The CDR3 nucleotides read TGTGCCAGCAGCTTAGGGGTCAGGGGTTACGAGACCCAGTACTTC.

This clonotype was detected many times. The rearrangement joins TRBV7-8 to TRBJ2-1; D unresolved. With 3 bases removed from V and 4 bases from J, the gap between germline ends came to 10 bases. CDR1 is SGHVS and CDR2 is FQNEAQ in the germline V gene. The CDR3 loop spans 14 amino acids. Written as DNA, the CDR3 is TGTGCCAGCAGCTTCGGCACTAAATACAATGAGCAGTTCTTC. Residues: CASSFGTKYNEQFF.

V gene TRBV27 combines with J gene TRBJ1-1, with D perhaps TRBD1 (5 bases). Germline assignment: CDR1 MNHEY and CDR2 SMNVEV (reference sequence). V dropped 3 bases and J dropped 3 bases, with 11 bases sitting between them. The CDR3 is 14 residues long. As DNA, the CDR3 is TGTGCCAGCAGTTTTCTGGGGCCAGACACTGAAGCTTTCTTT. Residues: CASSFLGPDTEAFF.

V gene TRBV6-1 combines with J gene TRBJ1-5, with D perhaps matching TRBD1 (5 bases). Germline V gives CDR1 MNHNS, CDR2 SASEGT. This CDR3 is built from 19 residues. V was clipped by 3 bases and J by 4 bases, with 25 bases between them. The chain's CDR3 is CASSDPGGDVVPGNQPQHF. CDR3 nucleotide sequence: TGTGCCAGCAGTGACCCGGGAGGGGACGTAGTACCCGGGAATCAGCCCCAGCATTTT.

In this sample, this clonotype turned up a few times. The chain carries TRBV19 and TRBJ1-4; the D is unclear. The CDR3 sequence is 23 residues long. The V gene's germline CDR1 is LNHDA and CDR2 SQIVND (reference sequence). V was clipped by 5 bases and J by 5 bases, with 39 bases between them. Here the CDR3 reads CASSYPDGSLDEAPSSFNEKLFF. CDR3 in DNA: TGTGCCAGTAGTTATCCGGACGGGAGCCTGGACGAGGCTCCCTCATCCTTCAATGAAAAACTGTTTTTT.

This chain joins TRBV7-9 and TRBJ1-4; D ambiguous. CDR3 length: 14 residues. V gave up 5 bases and J gave up 8 bases, with 15 bases separating them. CDR1 is SEHNR, CDR2 FQNEAQ, per germline (reference sequence). The CDR3 nucleotides are TGTGCCAGCAGCCCCGTCAAAAAGGGAGAAAAACTGTTTTTT. The encoded protein is CASSPVKKGEKLFF.

The chain is built from TRBV7-2 and TRBJ2-1; 7 bases match TRBD1. V shed 3 bases and J 3 bases; nucleotides not matched to a gene: 5. The CDR3 spans 15 residues. Germline V lookup: CDR1 SGHTA, CDR2 FQGNSA. CDR3 region: CASSFRQGFYNEQFF. CDR3 DNA sequence: TGTGCCAGCAGCTTTAGACAGGGATTCTACAATGAGCAGTTCTTC.